This TCR beta chain appears in the sequencing data of a study of cytomegalovirus exposure and HLA in healthy donors. In germline, CDR1 is MDHEN, CDR2 SYDVKM. Unmatched junction bases numbered 4, after V lost 2 bases and J lost 0 bases. The CDR3 loop spans 16 amino acids. The study ran its PCR with 60 Vbeta and 13 Jbeta primers. Measured with immunoSEQ multiplex PCR; TCRdb has only the in-frame clones, and not every one. The sample shows approximately 190,000 clones, approximately 90% of them seen only once. The rearrangement joins TRBV28 to TRBJ2-5; 9 bases match TRBD1. This clonotype was sampled from a boy aged 2 to 10 in good health and CMV-seronegative. The sequencing input was PBMCs. The CDR3 bases are TGTGCCAGCAGTTTAACTGGGACAGGGCACCAAGAGACCCAGTACTTC. Protein product: CASSLTGTGHQETQYF.